The entry below gives a single T cell receptor beta chain sequence along with its context. This clonotype was recorded many times. What this receptor recognizes is not known. Per-base qualities were not stored, and no clone one base away is much larger. These data come from a study of Graves' ophthalmopathy and Graves' hyperthyroidism (dated by TCRdb to the late 2010s). Broadly, across the study: Peripheral blood was collected at initial diagnosis, before any treatment. After sampling, hyperthyroidism patients received methimazole starting at 30 mg daily, and ophthalmopathy patients received high-dose intravenous methylprednisolone. The roughly 90 discovery patients were divided at random into training and test sets in a 7:3 ratio. The independent validation cohort included 20 or so hyperthyroidism patients plus 17 patients who later progressed from hyperthyroidism to ophthalmopathy. In total, 135 blood samples were TCR-sequenced: approximately 42 ophthalmopathy, some 75 hyperthyroidism and roughly 17 hyperthyroidism-to-ophthalmopathy patients. In a handful of hyperthyroidism patients, the T-cell repertoire of thyroid tissue was compared with the T-cell repertoire of blood. The study used signatures of the TCR beta repertoire to tell Graves' ophthalmopathy apart from Graves' hyperthyroidism and to predict which patients would progress to ophthalmopathy. A discovery set of 95 to 100 patients (43 ophthalmopathy, under 65 stable hyperthyroidism) was enrolled to explore V-J signatures distinguishing ophthalmopathy from hyperthyroidism.

The research as a whole found: In cross-validation, the 13-signature model distinguished ophthalmopathy from stable hyperthyroidism with more than 85% sensitivity and roughly 84% specificity, while in the test set the corresponding values were roughly 80% and 75%. Most of the expanded thyroid clonotypes with a frequency above 0.001 were also detected in blood, and it was suggested that the thyroid immune response may be reflected by blood repertoires. No statistical method was used to set the sample size in advance, and the investigators knew which group each participant was assigned to. In validation, the model predicted ophthalmopathy progression with about 71% sensitivity and around 72% specificity; around twelve predicted patients were CT-confirmed with GO in a median of around 6.5 months.

The CDR3 measures 14 amino acids from cysteine to phenylalanine. The DNA shown is the 42-base CDR3, in frame from base 1. CDR1 SEHNR and CDR2 FQNEAQ were looked up in the germline V gene (reference sequence). V is shortened by 6 bases, J by 0 bases, and the region joining them spans 8 bases. For repertoire sequencing, TCR beta CDR3 regions were amplified from RNA transcripts. The first round was an RT-PCR using HTBI primers with the Qiagen OneStep RT-PCR kit, and this first round was followed by a second-round multiplex PCR, then size selection and purification. Libraries were sequenced on an Illumina HiSeq2000 using paired-end 100 bp reads. Turning to the authors' computational methods: Reads were processed with SOAPnuke, discarding reads with adapters, uncalled bases, mean Phred below 15, or no exact constant-primer or identifier match. COPE v1.2.5 was used to merge the high-quality paired reads. Clonotypes were defined as unique nucleotide sequences and were aligned to IMGT TRB V, D and J references using MiTCR v1.1. Analysis was restricted to V-J combinations with a frequency above 0.0001, which covered approximately 99% of repertoires. A TCR clonal expansion and chaos score per V-J combination was defined as the ratio of F50 clonal expansion to chaos observed in the TCRdist matrix. Features were reduced by Welch's t-statistics and random forest to around 14 V-J combinations, which fed a naive Bayes classifier. The Morisita-Horn index was used to measure how similar the thyroid and blood repertoires were. TCRdb reprocessing: public reads trimmed at Q25 with fastp, clones called with MiXCR, in-frame beta chains kept. A single entry per CDR3 protein holds the most common genes and DNA from its merged rows. The V and J calls and clone size are TCRdb's, not the authors'. This sample comprises hundreds of thousands of distinct CDR3 sequences, roughly 20% of them detected only once. The top ten clones comprise approximately 3.2% of the sample.

Hyperthyroidism was considered stable if no progression to ophthalmopathy occurred within 18 months of follow-up. Patients with hyperthyroidism were aged 18 to 65 years, had been newly diagnosed, and had a disease duration of less than 2 months. Patients with other autoimmune diseases, uncontrolled infections, pregnancy or lactation were excluded from the study. Clinical symptoms, serum thyroxine, TRAb, thyroid ultrasound and orbital computed tomography were used for diagnosis. PBMCs were isolated from about 9.1 ml of fresh peripheral blood by Ficoll-Paque density gradient centrifugation. Trizol reagent was used to extract the total RNA, and its quality was then checked on an Agilent 2100 Bioanalyzer.

The sequence links TRBV7-9 to TRBJ2-2; TRBD2 could be the D gene, as 5 bases match. This clonotype was sampled from a woman younger than 30 with stable Graves' hyperthyroidism. Donor details come from another sample of the same person, matched by shared clones. The sequenced sample was peripheral blood. The nucleotides are TGTGCCAGCAGGACTACTTCGAACACCGGGGAGCTGTTTTTT. It specifies CASRTTSNTGELFF.